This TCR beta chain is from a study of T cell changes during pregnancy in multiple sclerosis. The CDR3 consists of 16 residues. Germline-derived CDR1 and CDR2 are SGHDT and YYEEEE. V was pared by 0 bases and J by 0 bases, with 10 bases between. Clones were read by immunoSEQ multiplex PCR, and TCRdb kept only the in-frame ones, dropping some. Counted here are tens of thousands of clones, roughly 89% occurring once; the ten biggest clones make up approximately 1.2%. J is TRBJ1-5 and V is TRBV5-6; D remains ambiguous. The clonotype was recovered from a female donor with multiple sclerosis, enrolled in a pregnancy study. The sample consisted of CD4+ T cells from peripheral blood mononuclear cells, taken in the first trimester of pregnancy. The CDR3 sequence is CASSLGPGYSNQPQHF. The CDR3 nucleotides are TGTGCCAGCAGCTTGGGCCCAGGTTATAGCAATCAGCCCCAGCATTTT.